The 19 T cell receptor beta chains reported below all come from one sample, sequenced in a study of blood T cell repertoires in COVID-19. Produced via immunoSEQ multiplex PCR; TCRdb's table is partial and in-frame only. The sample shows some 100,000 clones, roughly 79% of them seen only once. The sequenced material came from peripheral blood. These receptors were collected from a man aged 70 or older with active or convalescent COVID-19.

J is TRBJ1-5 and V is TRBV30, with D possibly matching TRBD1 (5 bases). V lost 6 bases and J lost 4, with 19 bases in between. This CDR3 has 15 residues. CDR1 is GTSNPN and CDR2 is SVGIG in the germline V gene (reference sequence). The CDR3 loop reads CACLARGSKNQPQHF. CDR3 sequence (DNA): TGTGCCTGCCTCGCTAGGGGAAGTAAGAATCAGCCCCAGCATTTT.

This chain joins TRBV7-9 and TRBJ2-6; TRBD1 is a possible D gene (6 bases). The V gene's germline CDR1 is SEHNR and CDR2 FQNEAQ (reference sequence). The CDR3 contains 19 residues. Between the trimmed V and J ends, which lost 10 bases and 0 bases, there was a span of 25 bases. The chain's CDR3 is CATKLRSGQPDSGANVLTF. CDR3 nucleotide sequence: TGTGCCACCAAGCTTAGATCCGGACAGCCCGACTCTGGGGCCAACGTCCTGACTTTC.

CDR3 in amino acids: CASSSRGDRVNEQYF. In DNA form, the CDR3 reads TGTGCCAGCAGCTCCAGGGGGGACAGGGTCAACGAGCAGTACTTC. The V call is TRBV11-2, the J call TRBJ2-7; 9 bases line up with TRBD1. The CDR3 covers 15 residues. After removal of 4 bases from V and 5 bases from J, the junction contained 9 bases not matched to a gene. The V gene's germline CDR1 is SGHAT and CDR2 FQNNGV.

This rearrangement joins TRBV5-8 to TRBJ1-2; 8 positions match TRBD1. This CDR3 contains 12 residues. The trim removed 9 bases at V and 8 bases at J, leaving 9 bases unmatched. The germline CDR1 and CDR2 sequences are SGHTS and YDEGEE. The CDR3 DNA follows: TGTGCCACCAGATCACAGGGGGAAGGCTACACCTTC. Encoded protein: CATRSQGEGYTF.

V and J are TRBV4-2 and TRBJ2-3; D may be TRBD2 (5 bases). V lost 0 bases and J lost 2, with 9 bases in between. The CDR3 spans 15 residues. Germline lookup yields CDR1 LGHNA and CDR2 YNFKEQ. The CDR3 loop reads CASSQDEGLTDTQYF. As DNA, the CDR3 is TGTGCCAGCAGCCAAGATGAGGGCCTCACAGATACGCAGTATTTT.

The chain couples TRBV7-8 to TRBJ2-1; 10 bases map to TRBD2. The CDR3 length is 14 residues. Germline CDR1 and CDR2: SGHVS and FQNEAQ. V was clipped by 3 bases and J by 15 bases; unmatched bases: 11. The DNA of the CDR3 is TGTGCCAGCAGCTTGGATTTAGCGGGGGGTCGGCTGTTCTTC. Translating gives CASSLDLAGGRLFF.

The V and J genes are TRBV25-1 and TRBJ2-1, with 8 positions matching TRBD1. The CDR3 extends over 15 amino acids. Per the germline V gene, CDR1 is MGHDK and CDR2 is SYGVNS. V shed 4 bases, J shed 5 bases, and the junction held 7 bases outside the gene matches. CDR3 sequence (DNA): TGTGCCAGCAGTGGGGACAGGACAGTTAACAATGAGCAGTTCTTC. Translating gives CASSGDRTVNNEQFF. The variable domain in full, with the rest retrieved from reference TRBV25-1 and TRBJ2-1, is EADIYQTPRYLVIGTGKKITLECSQTMGHDKMYWYQQDPGMELHLIHYSYGVNSTEKGDLSSESTVSRIRTEHFPLTLESARPSHTSQYLCASSGDRTVNNEQFFGPGTRLTVL.

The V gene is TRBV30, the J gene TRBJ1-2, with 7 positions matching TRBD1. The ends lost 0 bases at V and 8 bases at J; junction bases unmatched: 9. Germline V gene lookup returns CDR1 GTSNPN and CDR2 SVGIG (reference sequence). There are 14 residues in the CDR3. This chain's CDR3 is CAWSVVVDRRGYTF. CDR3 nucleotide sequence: TGTGCCTGGAGTGTGGTGGTGGACAGGAGGGGCTACACCTTC.

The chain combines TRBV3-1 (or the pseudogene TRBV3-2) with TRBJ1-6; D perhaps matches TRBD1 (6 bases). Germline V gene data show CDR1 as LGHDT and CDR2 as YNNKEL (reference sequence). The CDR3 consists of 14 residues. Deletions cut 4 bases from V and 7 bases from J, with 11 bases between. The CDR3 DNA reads TGTGCCAGCAGCCCCGACAGGTTCAATTCACCCCTCCACTTT. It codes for CASSPDRFNSPLHF.

As DNA, the CDR3 is TGCGCCAGCAGCTTGCAAGCGGGGAACAATTCACCCCTCCACTTT. Protein sequence: CASSLQAGNNSPLHF. This chain uses TRBV5-1 with TRBJ1-6; D ambiguous. V lost 1 base and J 7 bases, leaving 12 bases between the germline ends. This CDR3 is 15 amino acids long. Germline assignment: CDR1 SGHRS and CDR2 YFSETQ.

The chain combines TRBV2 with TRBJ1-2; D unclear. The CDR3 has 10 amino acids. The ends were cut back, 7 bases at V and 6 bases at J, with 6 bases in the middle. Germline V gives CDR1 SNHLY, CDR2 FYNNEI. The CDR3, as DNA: TGTGCCAGCATGATAGATGGCTACACCTTC. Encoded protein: CASMIDGYTF.

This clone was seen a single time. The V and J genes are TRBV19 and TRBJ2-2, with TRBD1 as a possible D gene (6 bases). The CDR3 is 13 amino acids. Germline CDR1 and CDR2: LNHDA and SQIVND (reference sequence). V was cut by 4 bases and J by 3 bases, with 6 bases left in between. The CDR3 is CASSTGDTGELFF. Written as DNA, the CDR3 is TGTGCCAGTAGTACAGGGGACACCGGGGAGCTGTTTTTT.

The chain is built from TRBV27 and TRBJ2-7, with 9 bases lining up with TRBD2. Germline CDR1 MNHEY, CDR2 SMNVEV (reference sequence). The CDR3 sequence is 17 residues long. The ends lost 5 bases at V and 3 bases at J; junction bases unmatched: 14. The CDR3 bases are TGTGCCAGCAGTCTCGTCCCGGGACTAGCTGGGCTCTACGAGCAGTACTTC. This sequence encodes CASSLVPGLAGLYEQYF.

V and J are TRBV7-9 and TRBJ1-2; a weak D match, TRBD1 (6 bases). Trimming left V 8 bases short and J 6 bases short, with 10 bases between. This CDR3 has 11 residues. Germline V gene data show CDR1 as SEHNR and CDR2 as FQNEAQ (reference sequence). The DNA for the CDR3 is TGTGCCAGCGGGGGGGCGAATGGCTACACCTTC. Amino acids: CASGGANGYTF.

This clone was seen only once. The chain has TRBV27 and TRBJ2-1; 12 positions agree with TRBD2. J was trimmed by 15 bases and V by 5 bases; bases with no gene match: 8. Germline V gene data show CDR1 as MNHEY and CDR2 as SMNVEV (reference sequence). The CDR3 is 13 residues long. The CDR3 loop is CASSPTSGGARFF. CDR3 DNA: TGTGCCAGCAGTCCGACTAGCGGGGGAGCTCGGTTCTTC.

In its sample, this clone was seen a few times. The CDR3 reads CASSLWGRQGAFAFF. In DNA, the CDR3 is TGTGCCAGCAGTTTATGGGGGCGACAGGGGGCGTTTGCTTTCTTT. The V and J genes are TRBV27 and TRBJ1-1, with 10 nucleotides matching TRBD1. With 1 base clipped from V and 11 bases from J, the junction kept 10 bases outside the gene matches. CDR3 length equals 15 residues. Germline-derived CDR1 and CDR2 are MNHEY and SMNVEV (reference sequence).

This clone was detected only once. The CDR3 region has the DNA TGCGCCAGCAGCTTGTTCCCAGGGGGCCTGACCGGCGCACTGTTTTTT. Translated, it gives CASSLFPGGLTGALFF. The V gene is TRBV5-1, the J gene TRBJ1-4; TRBD1 matches 8 bases. This CDR3 is 16 amino acids long. Germline loops: CDR1 SGHRS, CDR2 YFSETQ. Trimming took 1 base from V and 13 from J; bases not matched to a gene: 15.

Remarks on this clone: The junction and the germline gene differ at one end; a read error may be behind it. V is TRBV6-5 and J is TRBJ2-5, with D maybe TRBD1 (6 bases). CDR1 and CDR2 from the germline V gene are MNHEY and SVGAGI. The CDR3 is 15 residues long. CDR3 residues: CASSDSGTRRETQYF. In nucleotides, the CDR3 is TGTGCCAGCAGTGACTCCGGGACAAGGAGGGAGACCCAGTACTTC.

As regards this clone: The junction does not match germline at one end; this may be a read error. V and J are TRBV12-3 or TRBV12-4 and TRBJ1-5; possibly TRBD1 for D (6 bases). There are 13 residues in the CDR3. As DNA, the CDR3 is TGTGCCAGCAGATTAGGGACAAATCAGCCCCAGCATTTT. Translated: CASRLGTNQPQHF.